This paragraph reports one T cell receptor (beta chain). Its antigen is still unknown. The data stem from a study of cytomegalovirus exposure and HLA in healthy donors. Study-wide findings and caveats: Presence/absence analyses assumed roughly uniform sequencing depth across donors. The HLA-A and HLA-B alleles of most subjects were reportedly predicted accurately from TCR beta sequences.

PCR involved 60 Vbeta and 13 Jbeta primers. The data were produced by immunoSEQ multiplex PCR, yet TCRdb's version contains in-frame clones alone and is incomplete. This specimen shows 93,000 or so clones; the ten leading clones hold 3.5%. The clonotype originates from a man aged 40-50 years in good health and CMV-seronegative. The source material was PBMCs.

CDR3 sequence reads: CASRQDPGHNSPLHF. The CDR3 DNA reads TGTGCCAGTAGACAAGATCCAGGGCATAATTCACCCCTCCACTTT. The V call is TRBV19, the J call TRBJ1-6; perhaps TRBD1 as D (5 bases). V was clipped by 6 bases and J by 5 bases, with 14 bases between them. Germline assignment: CDR1 LNHDA and CDR2 SQIVND (reference sequence). This CDR3 is built from 15 residues.